These T cell receptor beta chains were read from a single sample in a study of cytotoxic CD8 clonotypes in ibrutinib-treated CLL. Here immunoSEQ multiplex PCR was the method, and the copy in TCRdb shows in-frame clones only, minus some. This sample has tens of thousands of clones, with around 60% found just once. The starting material was PBMCs, obtained before ibrutinib treatment. The receptors here all came from a human donor with chronic lymphocytic leukemia. CDR3s include the opening cysteine and the closing phenylalanine or tryptophan. D genes are given only for firm matches. Size is omitted from some rows. Given values are once, few, many or a class for expanded clones.

size,D,J,V,CDR3,DNA
-,-,TRBJ2-3,TRBV5-1,CASSFVIPPDTQYF,TGCGCCAGCAGCTTTGTGATCCCACCAGATACGCAGTATTTT
-,TRBD2,TRBJ2-3,TRBV5-4,CASSLAVSGRVRIADTQYF,TGTGCCAGCAGCTTGGCGGTAAGCGGGAGAGTTCGTATAGCAGATACGCAGTATTTT
few,-,TRBJ1-2,TRBV6-1,CASSEASANYGYTF,TGTGCCAGCAGTGAAGCGTCCGCTAACTATGGCTACACCTTC
-,-,TRBJ2-1,TRBV27,CASSLDPQGWNEQFF,TGTGCCAGCAGTTTAGACCCCCAGGGTTGGAATGAGCAGTTCTTC
-,TRBD1,TRBJ1-2,TRBV10-3,CAISEGWTGNYGYTF,TGTGCCATCAGTGAGGGGTGGACAGGGAACTATGGCTACACCTTC
-,TRBD1,TRBJ1-2,TRBV29-1,CSVAEGATYGYTF,TGCAGCGTTGCCGAGGGGGCTACGTATGGCTACACCTTC
-,-,TRBJ1-1,TRBV9,CASSVWGSSTAFF,TGTGCCAGCAGCGTTTGGGGGAGCTCTACGGCTTTCTTT
-,TRBD1,TRBJ1-2,TRBV7-9,CASSPSWAIGTAPNYGYTF,TGTGCCAGCAGCCCCTCGTGGGCCATAGGGACAGCACCTAACTATGGCTACACCTTC
-,-,TRBJ2-7,TRBV6-1,CATRRPGPLMNEQYF,TGTGCCACCCGACGGCCGGGACCTTTAATGAACGAGCAGTACTTC
-,-,TRBJ1-2,TRBV5-1,CATSPGQYNYGYTF,TGCGCCACCTCCCCCGGGCAGTATAACTATGGCTACACCTTC
-,-,TRBJ2-2,TRBV7-3,CASSLRGAGTGELFF,TGTGCCAGCAGCTTACGAGGTGCCGGGACCGGGGAGCTGTTTTTT
-,-,TRBJ1-1,TRBV10-3,CAIRVTGNGDTEAFF,TGTGCCATCAGGGTAACAGGGAATGGCGACACTGAAGCTTTCTTT
-,-,TRBJ2-7,TRBV6-1,CASTPGDSSYEQYF,TGTGCCAGCACACCGGGGGATAGCTCCTACGAGCAGTACTTC
few,-,TRBJ2-3,TRBV6-5,CASNDGGFGTDTQYF,TGTGCCAGCAATGACGGTGGCTTTGGCACAGATACGCAGTATTTT
-,-,TRBJ1-1,TRBV6-1,CASSVLGAGAFF,TGTGCCAGCAGTGTCCTCGGGGCTGGGGCTTTCTTT
-,-,TRBJ2-7,TRBV6-4,CASSDVDVYF,TGTGCCAGCAGTGACGTCGACGTGTACTTC
-,-,TRBJ1-2,TRBV4-3,CASSKTEDYGYTF,TGCGCCAGCAGCAAAACAGAAGACTATGGCTACACCTTC
-,TRBD2,TRBJ2-3,TRBV6-5,CASSGASGGSDTQYF,TGTGCCAGCAGTGGGGCTAGCGGGGGCTCAGATACGCAGTATTTT
-,-,TRBJ1-2,TRBV25-1,CASSEAGRGWYGYTF,TGTGCCAGCAGTGAAGCGGGCCGGGGTTGGTATGGCTACACCTTC
-,TRBD1,TRBJ2-1,TRBV19,CASSIDPRGLWGEQFF,TGTGCCAGTAGTATAGATCCGAGGGGGCTATGGGGTGAGCAGTTCTTC
-,TRBD2,TRBJ2-3,TRBV6-5,CASSYLQDGGSTQYF,TGTGCCAGCAGTTACTTACAAGACGGGGGGAGTACGCAGTATTTT
few,-,TRBJ1-2,TRBV2,CASSDWGLQDYGYTF,TGTGCCAGCAGTGATTGGGGGCTCCAGGACTATGGCTACACCTTC
-,-,TRBJ2-7,TRBV7-9,CASSSQGYEQYF,TGTGCCAGCAGCTCTCAGGGTTACGAGCAGTACTTC
-,-,TRBJ2-2,TRBV11-1,CASSSTWVSANTGELFF,TGTGCCAGCAGCTCCACCTGGGTTAGCGCGAACACCGGGGAGCTGTTTTTT
-,-,TRBJ2-2,TRBV11-2,CASSSYLAHTGELFF,TGTGCCAGCAGCTCCTACTTGGCGCACACCGGGGAGCTGTTTTTT
-,-,TRBJ2-2,TRBV29-1,CSVELGTRPGELFF,TGCAGCGTTGAGCTAGGAACCAGACCCGGGGAGCTGTTTTTT
few,-,TRBJ1-1,TRBV5-6,CASTSWGNTEAFF,TGTGCCAGCACCTCGTGGGGGAACACTGAAGCTTTCTTT
-,-,TRBJ1-2,TRBV7-9,CASSLAVGQASYGYTF,TGTGCCAGCAGCTTAGCGGTTGGGCAGGCCTCATATGGCTACACCTTC
medium-sized,TRBD1,TRBJ1-4,TRBV6-5,CASSLTGVDEKLFF,TGTGCCAGCAGTTTGACAGGGGTTGATGAAAAACTGTTTTTT
-,-,TRBJ1-2,TRBV7-9,CASSPRRPTGDYGYTF,TGTGCCAGCAGCCCTCGTAGGCCTACGGGGGACTATGGCTACACCTTC
-,-,TRBJ2-5,TRBV19,CASSIGSFETQYF,TGTGCCAGTAGTATCGGTAGCTTTGAGACCCAGTACTTC
-,-,TRBJ2-2,TRBV28,CASRVLAGELFF,TGTGCCAGTCGGGTCCTGGCCGGGGAGCTGTTTTTT
-,-,TRBJ2-1,TRBV29-1,CSVEGFGSSYNEQFF,TGCAGCGTAGAAGGGTTTGGCAGCTCCTACAATGAGCAGTTCTTC
-,TRBD1,TRBJ1-4,TRBV7-2,CASSTGTGTEKLFF,TGTGCCAGCAGCACCGGGACAGGAACAGAAAAACTGTTTTTT
-,TRBD2,TRBJ2-7,TRBV19,CASSSNPGLAGLYEQYF,TGTGCCAGTAGTTCTAATCCGGGACTAGCGGGATTATACGAGCAGTACTTC
-,TRBD1,TRBJ2-4,TRBV9,CASSVGTGDGNIQYF,TGTGCCAGCAGCGTAGGGACAGGGGATGGAAACATTCAGTACTTC
few,-,TRBJ2-7,TRBV5-1,CASSLWDPYEQYF,TGCGCCAGCAGCTTGTGGGACCCCTACGAGCAGTACTTC
-,TRBD2,TRBJ2-1,TRBV7-9,CASSLRLAGSYNEQFF,TGTGCCAGCAGCTTACGACTAGCGGGGTCCTACAATGAGCAGTTCTTC
-,-,TRBJ1-2,TRBV19,CASSIVARTNYGYTF,TGTGCCAGTAGTATAGTAGCCAGGACTAACTATGGCTACACCTTC
few,-,TRBJ2-3,TRBV27,CASSFARSTDTQYF,TGTGCCAGCAGTTTTGCCAGGAGCACAGATACGCAGTATTTT